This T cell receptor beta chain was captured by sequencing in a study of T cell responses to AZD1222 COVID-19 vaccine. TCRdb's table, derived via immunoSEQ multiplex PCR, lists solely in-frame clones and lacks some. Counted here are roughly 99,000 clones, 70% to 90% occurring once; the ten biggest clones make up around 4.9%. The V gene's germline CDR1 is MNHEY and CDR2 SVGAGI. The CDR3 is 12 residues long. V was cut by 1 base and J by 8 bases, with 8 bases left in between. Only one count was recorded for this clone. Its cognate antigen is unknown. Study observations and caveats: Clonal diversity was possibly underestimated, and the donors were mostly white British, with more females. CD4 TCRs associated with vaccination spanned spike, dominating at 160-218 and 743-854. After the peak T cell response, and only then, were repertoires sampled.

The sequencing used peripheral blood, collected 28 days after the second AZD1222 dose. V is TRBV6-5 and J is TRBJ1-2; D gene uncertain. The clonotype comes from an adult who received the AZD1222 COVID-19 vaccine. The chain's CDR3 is CASSYFGSGYTF. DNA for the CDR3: TGTGCCAGCAGTTACTTCGGGAGCGGCTACACCTTC.